One TCR beta chain is described in this entry. What it binds is not known. The data derive from a study of long-term antiretroviral therapy in people with HIV. Overall study results and limits: Gathering of blood took place between the mid-2000s and the late 2010s, possibly under older ART regimens. Increased diversity was seen after ART, yet it remained lower than in transplant donor controls.

Version v3.0 of the immunoSEQ assay was performed at survey level. Data came from immunoSEQ multiplex PCR; TCRdb stores just in-frame clones and leaves some out. The sample lists about 12,000 clones, 65% to 85% occurring once. The V end lost 6 bases, the J end lost 1 base, and 10 bases lay between the germline ends. This CDR3 has 14 amino acids. The germline V gene encodes CDR1 KGHSH and CDR2 LQKENI. This specimen consisted of unsorted PBMCs, obtained 3.4 years after starting antiretroviral therapy. This TCR was sampled from a man aged 35 to 55 with HIV. The chain uses TRBV18 and TRBJ2-1; D is tentatively TRBD1 or TRBD2 (5 bases each). The CDR3 sequence is CASSGTESYNEQFF. The DNA of the CDR3 is TGTGCCAGCTCCGGGACCGAATCCTACAATGAGCAGTTCTTC.